These T cell receptor beta chains were read from a single sample in a study of T-cell reconstitution after alpha-beta-depleted transplantation in children. Via MiXCR, TCRdb re-called the PCR reads, giving one row per CDR3 protein. The sample holds around 250,000 distinct CDR3 sequences; just under 8.5% are singletons and the top ten take roughly 5.8%. Sequenced material: PBMCs, mostly from graft donor cells, taken 180 days after TCRalphabeta/CD19-depleted stem cell transplant. Source of these receptors: a male patient younger than 18 who had a stem cell transplant for acute lymphoblastic leukemia, so the T cells may come from the graft donor. The CDR3 runs from the conserved cysteine through the conserved F or W. The order of the fields is CDR3 length, V gene, D gene, J gene, clone size, CDR3 protein, CDR3 DNA. D genes are given only for firm matches. A clone size is listed for some rows: how often the clone was seen (once, few, many), or a class if it is expanded.

CDR3 length: 17; V gene: TRBV6-2/TRBV6-3; D gene: NA; J gene: TRBJ1-3; clone size: many; CDR3 protein: CASSYIAGRNSGNTIYF; CDR3 DNA: TGTGCCAGCAGTTACATCGCGGGACGGAACTCTGGAAACACCATATATTTT
CDR3 length: 19; V gene: TRBV21-1; D gene: NA; J gene: TRBJ2-3; clone size: many; CDR3 protein: CASSRMRRTGVGTLYTQYF; CDR3 DNA: TGTGCCAGCAGCAGGATGCGGAGAACAGGGGTCGGCACGTTGTATACGCAGTATTTT
CDR3 length: 14; V gene: TRBV7-6; D gene: NA; J gene: TRBJ2-5; clone size: many; CDR3 protein: CASSLSPGRETQYF; CDR3 DNA: TGTGCCAGCAGCTTATCACCCGGTCGGGAGACCCAGTACTTC
CDR3 length: 14; V gene: TRBV6-2/TRBV6-3; D gene: NA; J gene: TRBJ1-2; clone size: many; CDR3 protein: CASRPHAWTYGYTF; CDR3 DNA: TGTGCCAGCAGGCCCCACGCTTGGACCTATGGCTACACCTTC
CDR3 length: 14; V gene: TRBV5-6; D gene: NA; J gene: TRBJ2-2; clone size: NA; CDR3 protein: CASSFGLITGELFF; CDR3 DNA: TGTGCCAGCAGCTTCGGGCTGATTACCGGGGAGCTGTTTTTT
CDR3 length: 16; V gene: TRBV6-5; D gene: TRBD1; J gene: TRBJ1-4; clone size: many; CDR3 protein: CASSYSGTGIYEKLFF; CDR3 DNA: TGTGCCAGCAGTTACTCGGGGACAGGGATATACGAAAAACTGTTTTTT
CDR3 length: 14; V gene: TRBV12-3/TRBV12-4; D gene: NA; J gene: TRBJ2-7; clone size: many; CDR3 protein: CASSFVLRPYEQYF; CDR3 DNA: TGTGCCAGCAGTTTTGTCCTTCGCCCCTACGAGCAGTACTTC
CDR3 length: 14; V gene: TRBV7-2; D gene: NA; J gene: TRBJ2-7; clone size: many; CDR3 protein: CASSLAGTLYEQYF; CDR3 DNA: TGTGCCAGCAGCTTAGCCGGGACACTCTACGAGCAGTACTTC
CDR3 length: 15; V gene: TRBV3-1; D gene: NA; J gene: TRBJ1-3; clone size: few; CDR3 protein: CASTGQHQTGNTIYF; CDR3 DNA: TGTGCCAGCACGGGGCAGCACCAGACTGGAAACACCATATATTTT
CDR3 length: 18; V gene: TRBV11-1; D gene: NA; J gene: TRBJ1-2; clone size: many; CDR3 protein: CASSLDPARTERGYGYTF; CDR3 DNA: TGTGCCAGCAGCTTAGACCCCGCGAGGACGGAACGGGGCTATGGCTACACCTTC
CDR3 length: 17; V gene: TRBV2; D gene: NA; J gene: TRBJ2-7; clone size: many; CDR3 protein: CASSEALWKGLHYEQYF; CDR3 DNA: TGTGCCAGCAGTGAAGCGCTGTGGAAAGGGCTCCACTACGAGCAGTACTTC
CDR3 length: 13; V gene: TRBV19; D gene: TRBD1; J gene: TRBJ1-1; clone size: NA; CDR3 protein: CASTLGQGIEAFF; CDR3 DNA: TGTGCCAGTACCCTGGGACAGGGTATTGAAGCTTTCTTT
CDR3 length: 13; V gene: TRBV6-2/TRBV6-3; D gene: NA; J gene: TRBJ2-7; clone size: many; CDR3 protein: CASSGLGVLEQYF; CDR3 DNA: TGTGCCAGCTCGGGACTCGGAGTCCTCGAGCAGTACTTC
CDR3 length: 16; V gene: TRBV7-6; D gene: NA; J gene: TRBJ2-7; clone size: many; CDR3 protein: CASSLAGQGPTYEQYF; CDR3 DNA: TGTGCCAGCAGCTTAGCTGGCCAGGGACCCACCTACGAGCAGTACTTC
CDR3 length: 14; V gene: TRBV5-1; D gene: NA; J gene: TRBJ2-2; clone size: many; CDR3 protein: CASTHNTGTGELFF; CDR3 DNA: TGCGCCAGCACCCATAATACAGGGACCGGGGAGCTGTTTTTT
CDR3 length: 16; V gene: TRBV5-5; D gene: NA; J gene: TRBJ2-5; clone size: many; CDR3 protein: CASSSTTYDFVETQYF; CDR3 DNA: TGTGCCAGCAGTTCCACCACATATGATTTTGTGGAGACCCAGTACTTC
CDR3 length: 16; V gene: TRBV20-1; D gene: NA; J gene: TRBJ1-5; clone size: many; CDR3 protein: CSVQGLGALSNQPQHF; CDR3 DNA: TGCAGTGTTCAGGGCCTCGGGGCCCTTAGCAATCAGCCCCAGCATTTT
CDR3 length: 16; V gene: TRBV3-1; D gene: NA; J gene: TRBJ2-4; clone size: many; CDR3 protein: CASSRDRGLAKNIQYF; CDR3 DNA: TGTGCCAGCAGCCGAGACAGAGGATTAGCCAAAAACATTCAGTACTTC
CDR3 length: 17; V gene: TRBV15; D gene: TRBD1; J gene: TRBJ2-1; clone size: many; CDR3 protein: CATSGWTGPLPYNEQFF; CDR3 DNA: TGTGCCACCAGCGGTTGGACAGGCCCACTACCCTACAATGAGCAGTTCTTC
CDR3 length: 16; V gene: TRBV5-1; D gene: TRBD1; J gene: TRBJ2-3; clone size: many; CDR3 protein: CASSFDRGTSTDTQYF; CDR3 DNA: TGCGCCAGCAGCTTCGACAGGGGGACTAGCACAGATACGCAGTATTTT
CDR3 length: 12; V gene: TRBV5-4; D gene: NA; J gene: TRBJ2-3; clone size: few; CDR3 protein: CASSLEAVTQYF; CDR3 DNA: TGTGCCAGCAGCTTGGAGGCCGTAACGCAGTATTTT
CDR3 length: 14; V gene: TRBV10-3; D gene: TRBD1; J gene: TRBJ2-2; clone size: few; CDR3 protein: CAILLTGDTGELFF; CDR3 DNA: TGTGCCATCCTTCTTACAGGGGACACCGGGGAGCTGTTTTTT
CDR3 length: 16; V gene: TRBV6-2/TRBV6-3; D gene: TRBD1; J gene: TRBJ1-1; clone size: many; CDR3 protein: CASSFGQGISNTEAFF; CDR3 DNA: TGTGCCAGCAGTTTCGGACAGGGGATAAGTAACACTGAAGCTTTCTTT
CDR3 length: 15; V gene: TRBV7-9; D gene: NA; J gene: TRBJ2-2; clone size: many; CDR3 protein: CASSRDREGTGELFF; CDR3 DNA: TGTGCCAGCAGCCGCGACAGGGAGGGCACCGGGGAGCTGTTTTTT
CDR3 length: 13; V gene: TRBV20-1; D gene: TRBD1; J gene: TRBJ2-7; clone size: many; CDR3 protein: CSAPTGMMGEQYF; CDR3 DNA: TGCAGTGCCCCGACAGGGATGATGGGCGAGCAGTACTTC
CDR3 length: 15; V gene: TRBV3-1; D gene: TRBD2; J gene: TRBJ2-1; clone size: many; CDR3 protein: CASSLMRLAGGEQFF; CDR3 DNA: TGTGCCAGCAGCCTAATGCGGCTAGCGGGGGGTGAGCAGTTCTTC
CDR3 length: 20; V gene: TRBV7-9; D gene: NA; J gene: TRBJ2-7; clone size: many; CDR3 protein: CASSPPSGDRVLAGIYEQYF; CDR3 DNA: TGTGCCAGCAGCCCCCCGTCAGGAGACAGGGTGCTTGCGGGGATCTACGAGCAGTACTTC
CDR3 length: 15; V gene: TRBV25-1; D gene: NA; J gene: TRBJ2-7; clone size: NA; CDR3 protein: CASSAKGLSSYEQNF; CDR3 DNA: TGTGCCAGCAGTGCGAAGGGCCTTAGCTCCTACGAGCAGAACTTC
CDR3 length: 16; V gene: TRBV4-3; D gene: NA; J gene: TRBJ2-2; clone size: NA; CDR3 protein: CASSQEGGLPAGELFF; CDR3 DNA: TGCGCCAGCAGCCAAGAGGGAGGACTTCCCGCCGGGGAGCTGTTTTTT
CDR3 length: 13; V gene: TRBV10-3; D gene: NA; J gene: TRBJ1-5; clone size: many; CDR3 protein: CAISVSPDQPQHF; CDR3 DNA: TGTGCCATCAGTGTTAGCCCTGATCAGCCCCAGCATTTT
CDR3 length: 12; V gene: TRBV20-1; D gene: NA; J gene: TRBJ2-3; clone size: many; CDR3 protein: CSGGPSTDTQYF; CDR3 DNA: TGCAGTGGGGGCCCAAGCACAGATACGCAGTATTTT
CDR3 length: 13; V gene: TRBV7-9; D gene: NA; J gene: TRBJ1-2; clone size: many; CDR3 protein: CASSFGVSYGYTF; CDR3 DNA: TGTGCCAGCAGCTTTGGGGTCAGCTATGGCTACACCTTC
CDR3 length: 16; V gene: TRBV11-2; D gene: TRBD1; J gene: TRBJ1-2; clone size: NA; CDR3 protein: CASSLNNPTGIWGYTF; CDR3 DNA: TGTGCCAGCAGCTTAAATAACCCGACAGGGATTTGGGGCTACACCTTC
CDR3 length: 16; V gene: TRBV7-2; D gene: TRBD1; J gene: TRBJ1-5; clone size: many; CDR3 protein: CASSRRGAQGAQPQHF; CDR3 DNA: TGTGCCAGCAGCCGTAGGGGTGCACAGGGGGCTCAGCCCCAGCATTTT